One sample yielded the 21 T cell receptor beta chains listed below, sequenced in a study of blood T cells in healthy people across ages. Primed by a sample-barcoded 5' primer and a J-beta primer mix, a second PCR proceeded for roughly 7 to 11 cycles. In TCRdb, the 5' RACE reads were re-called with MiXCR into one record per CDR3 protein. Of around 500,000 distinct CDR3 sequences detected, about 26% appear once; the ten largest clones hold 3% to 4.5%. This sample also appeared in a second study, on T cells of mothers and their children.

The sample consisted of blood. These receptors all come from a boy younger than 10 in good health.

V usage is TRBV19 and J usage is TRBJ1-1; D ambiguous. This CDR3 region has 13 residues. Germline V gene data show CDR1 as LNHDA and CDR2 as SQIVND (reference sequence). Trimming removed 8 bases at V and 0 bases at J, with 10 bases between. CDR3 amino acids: CASAYAVNTEAFF. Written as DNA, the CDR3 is TGTGCCAGTGCTTACGCCGTGAACACTGAAGCTTTCTTT.

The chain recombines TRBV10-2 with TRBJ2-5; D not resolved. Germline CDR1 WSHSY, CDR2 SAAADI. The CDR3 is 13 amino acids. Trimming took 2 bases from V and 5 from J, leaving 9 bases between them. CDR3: CASSETRRETQYF. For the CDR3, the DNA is TGCGCCAGCAGTGAGACACGTAGGGAGACCCAGTACTTC.

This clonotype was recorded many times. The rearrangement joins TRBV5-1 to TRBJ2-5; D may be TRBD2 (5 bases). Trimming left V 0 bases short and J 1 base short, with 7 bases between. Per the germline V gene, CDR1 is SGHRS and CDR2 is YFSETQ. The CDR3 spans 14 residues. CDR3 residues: CASSLAAAQETQYF. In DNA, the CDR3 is TGCGCCAGCAGCTTGGCAGCGGCCCAAGAGACCCAGTACTTC.

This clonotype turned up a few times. CDR3 loop: CASSQQVQDLPDTQYF. The CDR3 nucleotides read TGTGCCAGCAGTCAACAGGTTCAAGATCTCCCAGATACGCAGTATTTT. The gene calls are TRBV27 and TRBJ2-3, with D tentatively TRBD1 (5 bases). From germline, CDR1 is MNHEY and CDR2 SMNVEV (reference sequence). The CDR3 loop spans 16 amino acids. With 5 bases removed from V and 4 bases from J, the gap between germline ends came to 19 bases.

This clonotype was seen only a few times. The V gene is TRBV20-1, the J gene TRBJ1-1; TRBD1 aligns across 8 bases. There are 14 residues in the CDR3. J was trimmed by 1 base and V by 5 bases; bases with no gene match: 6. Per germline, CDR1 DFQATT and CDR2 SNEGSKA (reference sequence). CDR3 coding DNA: TGCAGTGCTTACCCCGGGACAGGGAACACTGAAGCTTTCTTT. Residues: CSAYPGTGNTEAFF.

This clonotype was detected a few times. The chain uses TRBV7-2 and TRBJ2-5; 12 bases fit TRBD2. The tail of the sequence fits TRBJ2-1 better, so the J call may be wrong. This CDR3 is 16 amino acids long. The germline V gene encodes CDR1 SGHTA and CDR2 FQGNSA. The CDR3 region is CASSFPLAGGVDEQFF. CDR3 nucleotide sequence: TGTGCCAGCAGCTTTCCCCTAGCGGGGGGGGTGGATGAGCAGTTCTTC.

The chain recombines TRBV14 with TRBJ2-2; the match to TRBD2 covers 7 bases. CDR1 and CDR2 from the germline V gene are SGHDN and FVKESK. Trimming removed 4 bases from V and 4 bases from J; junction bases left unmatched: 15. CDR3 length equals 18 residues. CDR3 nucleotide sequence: TGTGCCAGCAGCCGGGGGGGACGGCCCTTATCCTTCACCGGGGAGCTGTTTTTT. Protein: CASSRGGRPLSFTGELFF.

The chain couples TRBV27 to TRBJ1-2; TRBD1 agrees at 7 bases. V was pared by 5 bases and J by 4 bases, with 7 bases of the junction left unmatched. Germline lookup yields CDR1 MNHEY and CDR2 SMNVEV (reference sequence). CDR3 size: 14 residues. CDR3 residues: CASSRGGGFYGYTF. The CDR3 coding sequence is TGTGCCAGCAGTCGAGGGGGCGGGTTCTATGGCTACACCTTC.

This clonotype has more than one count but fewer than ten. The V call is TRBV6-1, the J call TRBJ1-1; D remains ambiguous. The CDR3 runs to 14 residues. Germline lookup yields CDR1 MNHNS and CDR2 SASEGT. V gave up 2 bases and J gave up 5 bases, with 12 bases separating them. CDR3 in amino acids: CASSELEDWTEAFF. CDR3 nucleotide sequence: TGTGCCAGCAGTGAATTAGAGGATTGGACTGAAGCTTTCTTT.

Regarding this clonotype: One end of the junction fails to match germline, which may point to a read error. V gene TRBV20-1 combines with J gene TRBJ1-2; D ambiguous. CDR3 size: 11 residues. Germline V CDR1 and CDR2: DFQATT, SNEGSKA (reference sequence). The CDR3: CSARTGDGHTF. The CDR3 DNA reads TGCAGTGCTAGAACCGGGGATGGCCACACCTTC.

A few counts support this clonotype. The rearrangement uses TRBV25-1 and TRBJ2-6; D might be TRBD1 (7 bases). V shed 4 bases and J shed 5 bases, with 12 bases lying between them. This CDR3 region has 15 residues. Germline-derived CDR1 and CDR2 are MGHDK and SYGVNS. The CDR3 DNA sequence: TGTGCCAGCAGTGCCCAGGGGGGATGGGCCAACGTCCTGACTTTC. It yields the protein CASSAQGGWANVLTF.

For the CDR3, the DNA is TGTGCCAGCAGCTTAGGCGGCCTTTACAATGAGCAGTTCTTC. This sequence encodes CASSLGGLYNEQFF. The chain employs TRBV7-9 and TRBJ2-1; D is unresolved. The V end lost 1 base, the J end lost 4 bases, and 8 bases lay between the germline ends. The CDR3 is made up of 14 amino acids. Germline V lookup: CDR1 SEHNR, CDR2 FQNEAQ (reference sequence).

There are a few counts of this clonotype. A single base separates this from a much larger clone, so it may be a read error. As DNA, the CDR3 is TGTGCCAGCAGCTTAAGGCCTAGCGGGGGGAAAGAGACCCAGTACTTC. This encodes CASSLRPSGGKETQYF. The chain is built from TRBV11-3 and TRBJ2-5; TRBD2 matches at 11 bases. The V and J ends lost 2 bases and 3 bases, in that order; junction bases with no gene match: 5. The germline V gene encodes CDR1 SGHNT and CDR2 YENEEA. The CDR3 is made up of 16 amino acids.

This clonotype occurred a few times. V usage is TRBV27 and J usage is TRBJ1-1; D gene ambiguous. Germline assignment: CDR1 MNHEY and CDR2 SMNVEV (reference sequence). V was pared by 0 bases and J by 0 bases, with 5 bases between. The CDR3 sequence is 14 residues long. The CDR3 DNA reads TGTGCCAGCAGTTTATCGGGGTTGAACACTGAAGCTTTCTTT. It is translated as CASSLSGLNTEAFF.

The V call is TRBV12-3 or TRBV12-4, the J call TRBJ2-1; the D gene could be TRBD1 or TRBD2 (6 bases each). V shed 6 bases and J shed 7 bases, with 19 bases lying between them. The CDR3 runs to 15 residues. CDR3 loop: CASSPTSGGRNEQFF. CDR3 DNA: TGTGCCAGCAGCCCTACCTCCGGGGGCCGGAATGAGCAGTTCTTC.

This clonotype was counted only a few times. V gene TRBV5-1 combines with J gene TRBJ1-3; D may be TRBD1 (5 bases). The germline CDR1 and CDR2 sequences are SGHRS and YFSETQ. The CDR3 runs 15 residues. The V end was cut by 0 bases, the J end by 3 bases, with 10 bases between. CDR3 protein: CASSLVAGGGNTIYF. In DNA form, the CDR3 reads TGCGCCAGCAGCTTGGTGGCGGGGGGTGGAAACACCATATATTTT.

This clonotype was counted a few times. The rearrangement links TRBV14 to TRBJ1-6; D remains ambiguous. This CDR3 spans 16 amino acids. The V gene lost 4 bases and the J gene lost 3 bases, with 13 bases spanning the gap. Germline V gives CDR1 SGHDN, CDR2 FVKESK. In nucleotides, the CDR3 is TGTGCCAGCAGCCCTTTCGGACGGCACTATAATTCACCCCTCCACTTT. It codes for CASSPFGRHYNSPLHF.

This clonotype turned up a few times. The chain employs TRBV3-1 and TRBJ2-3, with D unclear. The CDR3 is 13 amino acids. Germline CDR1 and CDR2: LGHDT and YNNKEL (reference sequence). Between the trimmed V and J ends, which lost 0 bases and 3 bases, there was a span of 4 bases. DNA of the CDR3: TGTGCCAGCAGCCAAGATCAGACAGATACGCAGTATTTT. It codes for CASSQDQTDTQYF.

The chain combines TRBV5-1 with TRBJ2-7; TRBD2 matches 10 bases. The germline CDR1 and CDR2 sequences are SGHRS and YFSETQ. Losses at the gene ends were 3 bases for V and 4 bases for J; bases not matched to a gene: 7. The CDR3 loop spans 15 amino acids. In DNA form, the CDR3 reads TGCGCCAGCAGCTCATCTAGCGGGAGAGGGTACGAGCAGTACTTC. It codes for CASSSSSGRGYEQYF.

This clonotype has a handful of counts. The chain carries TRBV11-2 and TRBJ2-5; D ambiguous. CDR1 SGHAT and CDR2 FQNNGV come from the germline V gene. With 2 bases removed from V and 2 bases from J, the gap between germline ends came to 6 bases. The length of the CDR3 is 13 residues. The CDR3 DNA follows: TGTGCCAGCAGCTTACAGCGACAAGAGACCCAGTACTTC. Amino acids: CASSLQRQETQYF.

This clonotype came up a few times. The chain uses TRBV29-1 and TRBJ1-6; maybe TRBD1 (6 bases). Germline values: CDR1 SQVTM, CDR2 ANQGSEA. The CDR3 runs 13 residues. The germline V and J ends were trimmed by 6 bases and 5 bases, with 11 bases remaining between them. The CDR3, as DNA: TGCAGCGTCCGGGACATCGATAATTCACCCCTCCACTTT. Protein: CSVRDIDNSPLHF.